A selection of T cell receptor beta chains follows, all from one sample in a study of T cell responses to AZD1222 COVID-19 vaccine. Libraries were prepared by immunoSEQ multiplex PCR; TCRdb keeps only in-frame clonotypes and omits some of them. The sample holds approximately 190,000 clones, under 95% seen once. Material: peripheral blood, obtained on day 0 of AZD1222 vaccination. The receptors were sampled from an adult in good health. Both conserved end residues are trimmed from each CDR3. The D gene is left open where the match is weak.

v_call: TRBV5-5; d_call: NA; j_call: TRBJ2-7; cdr3_aa: ASDGHLTSYEQY
v_call: TRBV18; d_call: TRBD1; j_call: TRBJ1-5; cdr3_aa: ASSGQGADQPQH
v_call: TRBV6-5; d_call: NA; j_call: TRBJ1-3; cdr3_aa: ASGSSGNTIY
v_call: TRBV5-6; d_call: NA; j_call: TRBJ1-1; cdr3_aa: ASSLGDGYTEAF
v_call: TRBV5-4; d_call: TRBD1; j_call: TRBJ2-2; cdr3_aa: ASSMGQRNTGELF
v_call: TRBV5-6; d_call: NA; j_call: TRBJ1-2; cdr3_aa: ASSLEGRGGYT
v_call: TRBV6-1; d_call: NA; j_call: TRBJ1-2; cdr3_aa: ASSERDIYGYT
v_call: TRBV3-1/TRBV3-2; d_call: TRBD1; j_call: TRBJ2-4; cdr3_aa: ASSQGDSSLSKNIQY
v_call: TRBV5-6; d_call: NA; j_call: TRBJ2-7; cdr3_aa: ASRLQVPPYEQY
v_call: TRBV4-1; d_call: NA; j_call: TRBJ1-4; cdr3_aa: ASSQDQAGREKLF
v_call: TRBV20-1; d_call: NA; j_call: TRBJ2-1; cdr3_aa: SASQADSYNEQF